This T cell receptor beta chain originates from a study of blood T cell repertoires in COVID-19 (TCRdb year 2020). The study in broad terms: The collaborator samples originated in the United States, Italy and Spain and spanned the acute and convalescent phases of COVID-19. The sample metadata nearly always contained a de-identified subject ID, COVID-19 status, age in years and sex. Deeply sampled blood TCRbeta repertoires from subjects exposed to, actively infected with, or recovered from COVID-19 were included in the dataset. A freely available public database, intended as a resource for researchers studying the immune response to SARS-CoV-2, is where the repertoires were released. Samples came from the ongoing ImmuneRACE study (first 160 participants) plus 1,254 subjects from 6 global collaborators. Where HLA class I and class II types were available, the types were taken from metadata supplied by the sample provider, not from assay-based typing. The material from the prospective study consisted of cDNA or gDNA derived from T cells, B-cell-depleted T cells, or PBMCs. General findings and caveats noted by the study authors: The amount of clinical and demographic metadata varied by source and participant and was provided uncurated.

The immunoSEQ Assay, a bias-controlled multiplex PCR, was used to amplify TCRbeta CDR3 regions from genomic DNA. Concerning the study's data processing: The number of nucleated cells in each sample was estimated from the amplification of reference gene primers within the assay. To quantify the absolute abundance of each unique TCRbeta CDR3 rearrangement, sequence reads were collapsed and filtered. For each sample, productive Simpson clonality was calculated by taking the square root of Simpson's diversity index across productive rearrangements. This immuneACCESS table, as held by TCRdb, lists in-frame sequences with V and J called but not all clones. Of the missing ones, under half trace to an unresolved V gene in checked studies; the others have no known cause. The DNA was the basis for D and trimming; V, J and clone size are from that table. The sample records fewer than 250,000 clones, about 80% of which are singletons. In total, the top ten clones hold approximately 2% of the sample.

Concerning this clone itself: Its antigen is currently not known. The record has no base qualities; no much larger clone is one base away.

Participants in the prospective study were enrolled through a virtual design, were aged about 18 to 89 years, and lived in 24 United States geographic areas. In the prospective study, participants were assigned to cohorts based on the clinical history participants reported in a screening survey and a study questionnaire. Recovered participants in ImmuneRACE Cohort 3 were defined by two consecutive negative NP/OP PCR tests, clearance by a healthcare professional, or resolution of symptoms. Mobile phlebotomists in the prospective study collected whole blood, serum and a nasopharyngeal or oropharyngeal swab from every participant. Participants in the prospective study had the option to provide additional blood draws and questionnaires over a roughly 2-month period. Prospective study blood samples were shipped either frozen or at room temperature before DNA extraction. Based on the germline V gene, the CDR1 and CDR2 sequences are KGHDR and SFDVKD. The CDR3 starts with the cysteine, ends with the phenylalanine, and has 17 residues. The CDR3 DNA has 51 bases and is translated from base 1. After removal of 3 bases from V and 4 bases from J, the junction retains 7 bases not matched to a gene.

The sample was PBMCs or T cells enriched from blood (not recorded which). The chain is encoded by TRBV24-1 joined to TRBJ2-2; 10 central nucleotides agree with TRBD1. The receptor comes from a man in his sixties who had recovered from COVID-19. This receptor has the CDR3 CATSDAGQGRFTGELFF. The bases are TGTGCCACCAGTGATGCGGGACAGGGGCGTTTCACCGGGGAGCTGTTTTTT.